This is a list of T cell receptor beta chains from one sample in a study of post-analysis software for immune sequencing data. TCRdb used MiXCR to reprocess the PCR reads, holding one entry per CDR3 protein. The sample yields more than 500,000 distinct CDR3 sequences, around a third seen once. Material: blood. Every receptor here comes from a girl aged 2 to 17 with multiple sclerosis. The CDR3 runs from the conserved cysteine through the conserved F or W. D genes are given only for firm matches. Rows may omit the clone size; those that give it use once, few, many or a size class.

cdr3_aa | cdr3_nt | j_call | cdr3_length | d_call | clone_size | v_call
CSARGLAGAEETQYF | TGCAGTGCTAGGGGACTAGCGGGGGCTGAAGAGACCCAGTACTTC | TRBJ2-5 | 15 | TRBD2 | NA | TRBV20-1
CASSRTDRNYEQYF | TGTGCCAGCAGCCGCACGGACAGGAACTACGAGCAGTACTTC | TRBJ2-7 | 14 | TRBD1 | few | TRBV6-1
CASSLERLAPDSPLHF | TGTGCCAGCAGCTTAGAACGATTGGCACCTGATTCACCCCTCCACTTT | TRBJ1-6 | 16 | NA | NA | TRBV7-2
CAISEPRVTDTQYF | TGTGCCATCAGTGAGCCAAGGGTCACAGATACGCAGTATTTT | TRBJ2-3 | 14 | NA | few | TRBV10-3
CATSDLLGADTQYF | TGTGCCACCAGTGATTTGCTAGGGGCAGATACGCAGTATTTT | TRBJ2-3 | 14 | NA | NA | TRBV24-1
CASSPTRGTGYNGQFF | TGCGCCAGCAGCCCGACCCGGGGGACAGGGTACAATGGGCAGTTCTTC | TRBJ2-1 | 16 | TRBD1 | NA | TRBV4-1
CSARDVPSGALRGTQYF | TGCAGTGCTAGAGATGTACCTAGCGGGGCCCTACGGGGGACCCAGTACTTC | TRBJ2-5 | 17 | TRBD2 | NA | TRBV20-1
CASSDRGRETQYF | TGTGCCAGCAGCGATCGCGGGCGGGAGACCCAGTACTTC | TRBJ2-5 | 13 | NA | NA | TRBV7-2
CATWSGPGNYGYTF | TGTGCCACCTGGTCGGGCCCGGGTAACTATGGCTACACCTTC | TRBJ1-2 | 14 | NA | NA | TRBV15
CASSADRGTPFSVEQYF | TGCGCCAGCAGCGCTGACAGGGGGACGCCCTTTTCGGTCGAGCAGTACTTC | TRBJ2-7 | 17 | TRBD1 | few | TRBV5-1
CASSLYFGTVDGYTF | TGTGCCAGCAGTTTATATTTCGGGACAGTTGATGGCTACACCTTC | TRBJ1-2 | 15 | TRBD1 | many | TRBV27
CASSFRLRGPNTGELFF | TGTGCCAGCAGCTTTCGTTTGCGCGGCCCGAACACCGGGGAGCTGTTTTTT | TRBJ2-2 | 17 | NA | few | TRBV5-5
CASSLGLARGRDTQYF | TGTGCCAGCAGCTTAGGACTAGCGAGGGGGCGCGATACGCAGTATTTT | TRBJ2-3 | 16 | NA | NA | TRBV7-2
CASSLDRGLWYEQYF | TGTGCCAGCAGCTTAGACAGGGGGCTCTGGTACGAGCAGTACTTC | TRBJ2-7 | 15 | TRBD1 | NA | TRBV5-6
CASSARGRSNQPQHF | TGTGCCAGCAGTGCCAGGGGCCGGAGTAATCAGCCCCAGCATTTT | TRBJ1-5 | 15 | NA | NA | TRBV6-1
CASRARDSYGYTF | TGTGCCAGCAGAGCCCGGGATTCGTATGGCTACACCTTC | TRBJ1-2 | 13 | NA | NA | TRBV12-3/TRBV12-4
CASSAQGITTNTGELFF | TGCGCCAGCAGCGCCCAGGGGATTACTACGAACACCGGGGAGCTGTTTTTT | TRBJ2-2 | 17 | NA | NA | TRBV5-1
CASSLALGLAGGPTKNIQYF | TGTGCCAGCAGCTTAGCGTTGGGGCTAGCGGGGGGGCCAACCAAAAACATTCAGTACTTC | TRBJ2-4 | 20 | TRBD2 | few | TRBV7-8
CASHRDLFTDAQYF | TGCGCCAGCCACCGGGACCTCTTCACAGATGCGCAGTATTTT | TRBJ2-3 | 14 | NA | NA | TRBV4-1
CSASKTSGAGDTQYF | TGCAGTGCTAGCAAAACTAGCGGGGCCGGAGATACGCAGTATTTT | TRBJ2-3 | 15 | TRBD2 | NA | TRBV20-1
CASMSLGTDTQYF | TGTGCCAGCATGAGTTTGGGGACAGATACGCAGTATTTT | TRBJ2-3 | 13 | NA | NA | TRBV12-3/TRBV12-4
CASSQDSAVDYGYTF | TGTGCCAGCAGCCAAGATTCGGCGGTTGACTATGGCTACACCTTC | TRBJ1-2 | 15 | NA | few | TRBV3-1
CAGSYITRQSYEQYF | TGTGCCGGCAGTTACATTACTCGGCAGTCCTACGAGCAGTACTTC | TRBJ2-7 | 15 | NA | once | TRBV6-5
CASSPRLAGETQYF | TGCGCCAGCAGCCCCCGACTAGCGGGAGAGACCCAGTACTTC | TRBJ2-5 | 14 | TRBD2 | many | TRBV5-1
CASSMGQGRTSPLHF | TGTGCCAGCAGCATGGGACAGGGCCGGACTTCACCCCTCCACTTT | TRBJ1-6 | 15 | TRBD1 | few | TRBV7-3
CSANSLASSYNEQFF | TGCAGTGCAAACAGTTTAGCGAGCTCCTACAATGAGCAGTTCTTC | TRBJ2-1 | 15 | NA | many | TRBV20-1
CASSNPDNYEQYF | TGTGCCAGCAGTAACCCGGACAACTACGAGCAGTACTTC | TRBJ2-7 | 13 | NA | NA | TRBV28
CAISESTSGYGYTF | TGTGCCATCAGTGAGTCGACCAGTGGCTATGGCTACACCTTC | TRBJ1-2 | 14 | NA | NA | TRBV10-3
CASSPQREGELFF | TGTGCCAGCTCACCACAACGAGAAGGGGAGCTGTTTTTT | TRBJ2-2 | 13 | NA | NA | TRBV18
CASSVFSGGAHTDTQYF | TGTGCCAGCAGCGTTTTTAGCGGGGGGGCCCACACAGATACGCAGTATTTT | TRBJ2-3 | 17 | TRBD2 | few | TRBV9
CASSLEGEYGDYTF | TGTGCCAGCAGCTTAGAAGGGGAGTATGGTGACTACACCTTC | TRBJ1-2 | 14 | NA | once | TRBV7-9
CSVERSDRGTYEQYF | TGCAGCGTTGAAAGGTCGGACAGGGGGACCTACGAGCAGTACTTC | TRBJ2-7 | 15 | TRBD1 | NA | TRBV29-1
CASSAGQGTQYF | TGTGCTAGCAGTGCCGGTCAAGGGACCCAGTACTTC | TRBJ2-5 | 12 | NA | NA | TRBV12-3/TRBV12-4